A single T cell receptor beta chain is shown here with its context. Its cognate antigen is unknown. The germline V gene encodes CDR1 LGHNA and CDR2 YSLEER. The V end was cut by 1 base, the J end by 0 bases, with 14 bases between. The CDR3 is 17 amino acids. This entry comes from a study of T-cell memory formation after mild COVID-19. Study summary: TCR clusters were largely donor specific. Points from the study as a whole: Certain responding clones were present in pre-infection memory, suggesting participation of cross-reactive memory. The CD4+ clones that contracted clustered mainly within CM and EM, and the CD8+ clones concentrated in EMRA.

TCRdb passed the 5' RACE reads through MiXCR, listing each CDR3 protein once. The sample consists of 150,000 to 200,000 distinct CDR3 sequences, roughly 12% of them appearing once. Sequencing used PBMCs or a T cell subset sorted from them (not recorded which). This sequence was found in a man between 18 and 29 years old who had mild COVID-19 (a few samples of this study predate the infection). Cell type and time point are not known. The rearrangement links TRBV4-3 to TRBJ2-3; maybe TRBD1 (6 bases). The DNA for the CDR3 is TGCGCCAGCAGCCAAGGGGGAAGGGGGAGAAGCACAGATACGCAGTATTTT. As protein: CASSQGGRGRSTDTQYF.